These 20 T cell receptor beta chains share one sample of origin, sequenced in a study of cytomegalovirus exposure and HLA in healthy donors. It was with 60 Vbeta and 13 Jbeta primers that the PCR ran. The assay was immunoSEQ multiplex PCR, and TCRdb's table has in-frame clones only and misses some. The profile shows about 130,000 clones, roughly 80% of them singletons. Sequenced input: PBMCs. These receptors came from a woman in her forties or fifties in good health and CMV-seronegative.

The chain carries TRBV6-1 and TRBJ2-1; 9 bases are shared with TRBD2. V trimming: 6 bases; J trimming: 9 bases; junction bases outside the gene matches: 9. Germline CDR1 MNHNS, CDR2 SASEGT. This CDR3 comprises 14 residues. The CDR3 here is CASRPGLAGVEQFF. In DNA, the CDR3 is TGTGCCAGCAGACCGGGACTAGCCGGAGTTGAGCAGTTCTTC.

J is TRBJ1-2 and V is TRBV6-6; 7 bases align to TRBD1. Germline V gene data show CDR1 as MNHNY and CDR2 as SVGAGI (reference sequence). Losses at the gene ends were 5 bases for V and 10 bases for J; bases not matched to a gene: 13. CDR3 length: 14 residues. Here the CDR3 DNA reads TGTGCCAGCAGTCCTCCGGGACAGAGCCCCTACTACACCTTC. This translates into CASSPPGQSPYYTF.

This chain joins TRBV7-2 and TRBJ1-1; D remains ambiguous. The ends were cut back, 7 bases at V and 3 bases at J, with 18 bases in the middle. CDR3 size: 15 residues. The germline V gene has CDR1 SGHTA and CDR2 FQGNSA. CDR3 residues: CASTAYLGSYTEAFF. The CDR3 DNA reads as TGTGCCAGCACCGCCTATTTGGGGAGTTACACTGAAGCTTTCTTT.

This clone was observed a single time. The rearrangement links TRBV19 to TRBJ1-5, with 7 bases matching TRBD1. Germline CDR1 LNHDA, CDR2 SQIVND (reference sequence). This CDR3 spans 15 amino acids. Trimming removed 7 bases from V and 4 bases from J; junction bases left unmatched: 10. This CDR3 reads CASNPLTTGNQPQHF. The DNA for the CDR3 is TGTGCCAGTAACCCATTAACGACAGGGAATCAGCCCCAGCATTTT.

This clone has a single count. CDR3 coding DNA: TGTGCCAGCAGTTACTGGACTAGCGGGAGTTTAAATGAGCAGTTCTTC. It specifies CASSYWTSGSLNEQFF. This chain connects TRBV6-5 to TRBJ2-1, with 13 bases matching TRBD2. CDR3 size: 16 residues. The V segment lost 1 base and the J segment 7 bases; nucleotides outside the gene matches: 4. Germline CDR1 and CDR2: MNHEY and SVGAGI.

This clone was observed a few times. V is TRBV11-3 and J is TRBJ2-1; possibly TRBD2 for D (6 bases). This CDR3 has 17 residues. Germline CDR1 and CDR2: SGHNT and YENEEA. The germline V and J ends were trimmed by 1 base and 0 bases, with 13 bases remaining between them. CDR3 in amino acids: CASSLGVRDSSYNEQFF. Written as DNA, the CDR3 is TGTGCCAGCAGCTTAGGAGTGCGGGATAGCTCCTACAATGAGCAGTTCTTC. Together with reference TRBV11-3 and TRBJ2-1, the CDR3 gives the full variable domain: EAGVVQSPRYKIIEKKQPVAFWCNPISGHNTLYWYLQNLGQGPELLIRYENEEAVDDSQLPKDRFSAERLKGVDSTLKIQPAELGDSAVYLCASSLGVRDSSYNEQFFGPGTRLTVL.

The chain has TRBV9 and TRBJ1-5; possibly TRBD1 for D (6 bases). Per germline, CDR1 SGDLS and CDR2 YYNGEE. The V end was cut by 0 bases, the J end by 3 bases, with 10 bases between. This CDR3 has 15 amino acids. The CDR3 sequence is CASSVDPGDNQPQHF. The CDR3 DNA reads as TGTGCCAGCAGCGTAGATCCAGGGGACAATCAGCCCCAGCATTTT.

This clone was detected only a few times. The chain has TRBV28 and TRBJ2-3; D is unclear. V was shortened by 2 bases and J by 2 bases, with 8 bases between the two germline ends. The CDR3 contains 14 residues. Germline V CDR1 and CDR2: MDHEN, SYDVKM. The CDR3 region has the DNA TGTGCCAGCAGTTTAAAAATTCACACAGATACGCAGTATTTT. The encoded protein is CASSLKIHTDTQYF.

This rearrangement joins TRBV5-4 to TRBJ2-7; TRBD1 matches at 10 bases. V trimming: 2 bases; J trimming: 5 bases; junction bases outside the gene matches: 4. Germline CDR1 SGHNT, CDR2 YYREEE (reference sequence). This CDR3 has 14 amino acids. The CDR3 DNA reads TGTGCCAGCAGCTTCAGACAGGGGGCTAACGAGCAGTACTTC. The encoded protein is CASSFRQGANEQYF.

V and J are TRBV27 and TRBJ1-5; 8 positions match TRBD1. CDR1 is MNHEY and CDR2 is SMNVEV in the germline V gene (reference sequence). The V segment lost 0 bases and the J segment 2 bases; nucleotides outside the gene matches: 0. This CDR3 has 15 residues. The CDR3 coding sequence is TGTGCCAGCAGTTTATCGACAGGGGGCAATCAGCCCCAGCATTTT. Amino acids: CASSLSTGGNQPQHF.

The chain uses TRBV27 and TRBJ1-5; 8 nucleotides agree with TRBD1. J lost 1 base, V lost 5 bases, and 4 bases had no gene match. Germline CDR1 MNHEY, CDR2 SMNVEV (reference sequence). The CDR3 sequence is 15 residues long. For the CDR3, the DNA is TGTGCCAGCAGTCGAGCAGGGGGCAGCAATCAGCCCCAGCATTTT. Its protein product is CASSRAGGSNQPQHF.

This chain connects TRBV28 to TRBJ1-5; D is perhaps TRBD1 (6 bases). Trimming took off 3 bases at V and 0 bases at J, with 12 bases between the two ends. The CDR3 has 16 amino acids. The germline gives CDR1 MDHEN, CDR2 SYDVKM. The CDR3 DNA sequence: TGTGCCAGCAGTTTTGACAGGAGCTATAGCAATCAGCCCCAGCATTTT. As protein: CASSFDRSYSNQPQHF.

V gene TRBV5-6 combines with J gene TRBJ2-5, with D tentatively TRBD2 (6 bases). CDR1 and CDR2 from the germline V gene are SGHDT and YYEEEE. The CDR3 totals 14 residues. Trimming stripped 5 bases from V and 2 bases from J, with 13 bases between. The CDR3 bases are TGTGCCAGCAGTCCCGGGGGACTGCAAGAGACCCAGTACTTC. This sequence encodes CASSPGGLQETQYF.

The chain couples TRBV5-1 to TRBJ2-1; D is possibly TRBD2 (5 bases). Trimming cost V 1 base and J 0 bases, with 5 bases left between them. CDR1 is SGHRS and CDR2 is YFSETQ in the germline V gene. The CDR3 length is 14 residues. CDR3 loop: CASSLRGSYNEQFF. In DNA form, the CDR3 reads TGCGCCAGCAGCTTGCGGGGCTCCTACAATGAGCAGTTCTTC.

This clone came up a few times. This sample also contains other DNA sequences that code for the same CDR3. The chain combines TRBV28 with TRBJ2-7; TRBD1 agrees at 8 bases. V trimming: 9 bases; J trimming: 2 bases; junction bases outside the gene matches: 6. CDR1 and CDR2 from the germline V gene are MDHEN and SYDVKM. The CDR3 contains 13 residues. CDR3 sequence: CASKRTGTYEQYF. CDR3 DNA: TGTGCCAGTAAAAGGACAGGGACCTACGAGCAGTACTTC.

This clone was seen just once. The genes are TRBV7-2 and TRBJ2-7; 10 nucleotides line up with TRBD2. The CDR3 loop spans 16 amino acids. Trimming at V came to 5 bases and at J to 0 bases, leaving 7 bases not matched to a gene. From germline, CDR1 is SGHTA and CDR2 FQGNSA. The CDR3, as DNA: TGTGCCAGCAGCCCCAGGGCTAGCGGGAGCTCCTACGAGCAGTACTTC. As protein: CASSPRASGSSYEQYF. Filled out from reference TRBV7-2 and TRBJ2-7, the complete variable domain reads GAGVSQSPSNKVTEKGKDVELRCDPISGHTALYWYRQSLGQGLEFLIYFQGNSAPDKSGLPSDRFSAERTGGSVSTLTIQRTQQEDSAVYLCASSPRASGSSYEQYFGPGTRLTVT.

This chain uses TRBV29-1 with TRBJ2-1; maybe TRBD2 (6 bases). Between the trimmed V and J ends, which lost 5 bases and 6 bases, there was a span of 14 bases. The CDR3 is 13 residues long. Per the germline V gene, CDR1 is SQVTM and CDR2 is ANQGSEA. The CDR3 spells CSVIGGPLNEQFF. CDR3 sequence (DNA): TGCAGCGTTATAGGAGGGCCGCTCAATGAGCAGTTCTTC.

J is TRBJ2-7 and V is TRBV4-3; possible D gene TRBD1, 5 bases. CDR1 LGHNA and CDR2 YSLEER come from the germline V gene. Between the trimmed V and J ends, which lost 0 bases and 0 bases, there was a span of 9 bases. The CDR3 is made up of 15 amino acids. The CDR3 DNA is TGCGCCAGCAGCCAAGAGGTAGGGGTCTCCTACGAGCAGTACTTC. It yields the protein CASSQEVGVSYEQYF.

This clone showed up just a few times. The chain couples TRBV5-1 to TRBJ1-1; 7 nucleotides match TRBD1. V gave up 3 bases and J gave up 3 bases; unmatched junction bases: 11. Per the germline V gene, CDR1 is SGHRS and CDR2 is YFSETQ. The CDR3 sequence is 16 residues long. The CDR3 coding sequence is TGCGCCAGCAGCTGGGACAGACGAGGGGGGTACACTGAAGCTTTCTTT. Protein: CASSWDRRGGYTEAFF.

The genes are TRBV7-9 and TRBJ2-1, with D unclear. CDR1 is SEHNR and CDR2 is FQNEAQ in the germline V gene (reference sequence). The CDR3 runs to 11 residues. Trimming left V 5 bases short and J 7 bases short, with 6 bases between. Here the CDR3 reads CASSQRNEQFF. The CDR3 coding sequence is TGTGCCAGCAGCCAACGGAATGAGCAGTTCTTC.